The present T cell receptor (beta chain) was sequenced within a study of blood T cell repertoires in COVID-19. Study information: Collection of acute and convalescent COVID-19 samples took place in the United States, Italy and Spain.

Assay used: immunoSEQ multiplex PCR; TCRdb lists only in-frame clones, some missing. Of roughly 130,000 clones in the sample, more than 60% were seen once. The germline CDR1 and CDR2 sequences are MNHEY and SVGEGT. The V gene lost 2 bases and the J gene lost 3 bases, with 19 bases spanning the gap. The length of the CDR3 is 18 residues. Specimen: peripheral blood. The chain couples TRBV6-2 or TRBV6-3 to TRBJ2-2; D possibly corresponds to TRBD1 (6 bases). The TCR was taken from a man of 80 years or more with acute or convalescent COVID-19. This CDR3 reads CASSYETGLKWDTGELFF. CDR3 DNA: TGTGCCAGCAGTTACGAAACAGGGCTCAAGTGGGACACCGGGGAGCTGTTTTTT.